One and the same sample provided the 31 T cell receptor beta chains below, sequenced in a study of beta chain features in type 1 diabetes. Regarding the study as a whole: When Type 1 diabetes patients were examined, their TCRB CDR3s proved moderately but significantly shorter in all four CD4+ subsets.

No cognate antigen is known for these TCRs. Sequencing targeted expressed TCRB transcripts, as all isolated RNA had been reverse transcribed. Measured with immunoSEQ multiplex PCR; TCRdb has only the in-frame clones, and not every one. The table shows hundreds of thousands of clones, with over 13% occurring only once. Sequencing used naive CD4+ T cells from blood. The receptors were sampled from a man aged 18 to 29 with type 1 diabetes.

This clone was counted a few times. The gene calls are TRBV25-1 and TRBJ1-4, with D possibly matching TRBD1 (6 bases). V lost 3 bases and J lost 8, with 16 bases in between. Germline V gene sequence: CDR1 MGHDK, CDR2 SYGVNS. The CDR3 spans 15 residues. The DNA of the CDR3 is TGTGCCAGCAGTGATACAAGGGGGTCGGGCGAAAAACTGTTTTTT. Translation: CASSDTRGSGEKLFF.

The chain is built from TRBV30 and TRBJ2-4, with 7 bases lining up with TRBD1. Germline V gene sequence: CDR1 GTSNPN, CDR2 SVGIG (reference sequence). With 3 bases clipped from V and 8 bases from J, the junction kept 7 bases outside the gene matches. This CDR3 comprises 13 residues. CDR3 region: CAWSEDRADIQYF. The CDR3 DNA sequence: TGTGCCTGGAGCGAAGACAGGGCGGACATTCAGTACTTC.

A few counts support this clone. The sample holds other DNA sequences that translate to the same CDR3. The chain is built from TRBV7-9 and TRBJ1-1; D is undetermined. Germline V gives CDR1 SEHNR, CDR2 FQNEAQ (reference sequence). Trimming shortened V by 1 base and J by 4 bases, and 7 bases separated the two germline ends. This CDR3 has 13 amino acids. The CDR3 bases are TGTGCCAGCAGCTTAGTACGCAGCACTGAAGCTTTCTTT. Translation: CASSLVRSTEAFF.

The rearrangement links TRBV11-2 to TRBJ2-7; 11 bases agree with TRBD2. CDR1 is SGHAT, CDR2 FQNNGV, per germline. The CDR3 is 14 amino acids. Trimming at V came to 4 bases and at J to 6 bases, leaving 5 bases not matched to a gene. The DNA of the CDR3 is TGTGCCAGCAGCTCTCTAGCGGGAGGACGCGAGCAGTACTTC. It specifies CASSSLAGGREQYF.

The chain employs TRBV30 and TRBJ2-6; D uncertain. Between the trimmed V and J ends, which lost 6 bases and 0 bases, there was a span of 6 bases. The CDR3 is 13 amino acids. The germline gives CDR1 GTSNPN, CDR2 SVGIG (reference sequence). CDR3 DNA: TGTGCCTGCCAGATCTCTGGGGCCAACGTCCTGACTTTC. It specifies CACQISGANVLTF.

This clone was counted a few times. The V call is TRBV7-2, the J call TRBJ1-2; the match to TRBD1 covers 7 bases. Germline V CDR1 and CDR2: SGHTA, FQGNSA. The V and J ends lost 4 bases and 4 bases, in that order; junction bases with no gene match: 12. The CDR3 has 16 amino acids. As DNA, the CDR3 is TGTGCCAGCAGCTCAGGAGGACAGGTTTTAAGCTATGGCTACACCTTC. This codes for CASSSGGQVLSYGYTF.

The rearrangement uses TRBV5-1 and TRBJ1-2; 7 nucleotides line up with TRBD1. CDR3 length: 13 amino acids. J lost 4 bases, V lost 3 bases, and 3 bases had no gene match. Germline CDR1 SGHRS, CDR2 YFSETQ. DNA for the CDR3: TGCGCCAGCAGCTCCCGGGACAGCTATGGCTACACCTTC. This translates into CASSSRDSYGYTF. Variable domain in full (rest from reference TRBV5-1 and TRBJ1-2): KAGVTQTPRYLIKTRGQQVTLSCSPISGHRSVSWYQQTPGQGLQFLFEYFSETQRNKGNFPGRFSGRQFSNSRSEMNVSTLELGDSALYLCASSSRDSYGYTFGSGTRLTVV.

The table lists this clone with a few counts. This rearrangement joins TRBV30 to TRBJ2-7; 9 nucleotides match TRBD1. V shed 1 base, J shed 5 bases, and the junction held 3 bases outside the gene matches. The CDR3 consists of 13 residues. Germline V gene lookup returns CDR1 GTSNPN and CDR2 SVGIG (reference sequence). The CDR3 loop is CAWSGTGVHEQYF. The DNA of the CDR3 is TGTGCCTGGAGTGGGACAGGGGTCCACGAGCAGTACTTC.

The chain combines TRBV11-2 with TRBJ1-3, with D possibly being TRBD1 (5 bases). This CDR3 contains 14 residues. Germline V gives CDR1 SGHAT, CDR2 FQNNGV. V was pared by 5 bases and J by 4 bases, with 12 bases between. CDR3 loop: CASSRGTTGNTIYF. CDR3 sequence (DNA): TGTGCCAGCAGCCGAGGGACCACGGGAAACACCATATATTTT.

This clone was counted a few times. This rearrangement joins TRBV7-2 to TRBJ2-7, with 11 bases that match TRBD2. Germline V CDR1 and CDR2: SGHTA, FQGNSA. V dropped 4 bases and J dropped 6; count of bases not matched to a gene: 5. The CDR3 is made up of 14 amino acids. The CDR3 region has the DNA TGTGCCAGCAGCTCAACTAGCGGGAGAGGCGAGCAGTACTTC. Its protein is CASSSTSGRGEQYF.

The genes are TRBV2 and TRBJ2-5, with D possibly called TRBD1 or TRBD2 (5 bases each). The V and J ends lost 6 bases and 5 bases respectively, with 19 bases between them. The V gene's germline CDR1 is SNHLY and CDR2 FYNNEI. The CDR3 consists of 15 residues. The CDR3 is CASRAKRTTGETQYF. The CDR3 nucleotides read TGTGCCAGCAGGGCTAAGCGGACAACGGGCGAGACCCAGTACTTC.

The chain combines TRBV6-5 with TRBJ1-5; D is unclear. Germline CDR1 MNHEY, CDR2 SVGAGI. The CDR3 runs to 15 residues. Trimming stripped 6 bases from V and 0 bases from J, with 12 bases between. CDR3 amino acids: CASSQSDGSNQPQHF. The CDR3 region has the DNA TGTGCCAGCAGCCAGAGCGACGGTAGCAATCAGCCCCAGCATTTT.

The J gene is TRBJ1-1, the V gene TRBV11-2, with 8 bases that match TRBD1. The V gene's germline CDR1 is SGHAT and CDR2 FQNNGV. The CDR3 extends over 14 amino acids. The junction had 7 bases not matched to a gene; V was cut back by 5 bases and J by 5 bases. The CDR3 nucleotides read TGTGCCAGCAGCGACTGGACAGGGCAAACTGAAGCTTTCTTT. This encodes CASSDWTGQTEAFF. Supplemented by reference TRBV11-2 and TRBJ1-1, the full variable domain reads EAGVAQSPRYKIIEKRQSVAFWCNPISGHATLYWYQQILGQGPKLLIQFQNNGVVDDSQLPKDRFSAERLKGVDSTLKIQPAKLEDSAVYLCASSDWTGQTEAFFGQGTRLTVV.

This chain links TRBV4-3 with TRBJ2-2; 7 bases fit TRBD1. J gave up 3 bases and V 6 bases, and 7 bases lay outside the gene matches. Germline CDR1 and CDR2: LGHNA and YSLEER. This CDR3 comprises 15 residues. The CDR3 here is CASRETGTHTGELFF. The CDR3 coding sequence is TGCGCCAGCAGGGAGACAGGGACCCACACCGGGGAGCTGTTTTTT.

The rearrangement links TRBV7-2 to TRBJ2-5; D may correspond to TRBD1 or TRBD2 (5 bases each). CDR3 length equals 13 residues. V was clipped by 5 bases and J by 3 bases, with 10 bases between them. CDR1 SGHTA and CDR2 FQGNSA come from the germline V gene. CDR3 sequence: CASSLLGEETQYF. The DNA for the CDR3 is TGTGCCAGCAGCCTATTGGGGGAAGAGACCCAGTACTTC.

This clone has only a few counts. V gene TRBV29-1 combines with J gene TRBJ1-2; D unresolved. Trimming took off 2 bases at V and 0 bases at J, with 10 bases between the two ends. CDR3 length: 14 amino acids. The V gene's germline CDR1 is SQVTM and CDR2 ANQGSEA. CDR3 region: CSVESGFSNYGYTF. CDR3 nucleotides: TGCAGCGTTGAATCCGGGTTTTCTAACTATGGCTACACCTTC.

V and J are TRBV11-1 and TRBJ1-1; D ambiguous. This CDR3 comprises 16 residues. V was shortened by 6 bases and J by 0 bases, with 17 bases between the two germline ends. Germline V gives CDR1 SGHAT, CDR2 FQDESV (reference sequence). Here the CDR3 reads CASRTWGGDLNTEAFF. The CDR3 region has the DNA TGTGCCAGCAGGACTTGGGGAGGAGATCTGAACACTGAAGCTTTCTTT.

CDR3 in DNA: TGCGCCAGCAGCTTGAGACCGACAGGGTGGAATTCACCCCTCCACTTT. This sequence encodes CASSLRPTGWNSPLHF. The V and J genes are TRBV5-1 and TRBJ1-6; 7 positions agree with TRBD1. Trimming removed 1 base from V and 7 bases from J; junction bases left unmatched: 8. There are 16 residues in the CDR3. Germline V gene data show CDR1 as SGHRS and CDR2 as YFSETQ.

This clone was observed a handful of times. The J gene is TRBJ1-1, the V gene TRBV15, with no clear D. The CDR3 totals 15 residues. In germline, CDR1 is LNHNV, CDR2 YYDKDF (reference sequence). V was cut by 0 bases and J by 1 base, with 9 bases left in between. In DNA, the CDR3 is TGTGCCACCAGCAGAGATAGGGCGGGGAACACTGAAGCTTTCTTT. Its protein is CATSRDRAGNTEAFF. Based on the CDR3 plus reference TRBV15 and TRBJ1-1, the full variable domain is DAMVIQNPRYQVTQFGKPVTLSCSQTLNHNVMYWYQQKSSQAPKLLFHYYDKDFNNEADTPDNFQSRRPNTSFCFLDIRSPGLGDTAMYLCATSRDRAGNTEAFFGQGTRLTVV.

V usage is TRBV7-9 and J usage is TRBJ1-5; weak D call: TRBD1 (5 bases). The CDR3 extends over 14 amino acids. The germline gives CDR1 SEHNR, CDR2 FQNEAQ (reference sequence). Trimming pared 4 bases from V and 5 bases from J, leaving 12 bases between. The CDR3 DNA reads as TGTGCCAGCAGCTCCCTCCGGGGCGATCAGCCCCAGCATTTT. Translation gives CASSSLRGDQPQHF.

The sample holds a few counts of this clone. This rearrangement joins TRBV7-9 to TRBJ1-1; no reliable D call. The CDR3 is made up of 15 amino acids. V lost 3 bases to trimming and J lost 0 bases, with 11 bases between them. The germline V gene has CDR1 SEHNR and CDR2 FQNEAQ (reference sequence). CDR3 bases: TGTGCCAGCAGCTTGGCAGGAAGTGTGAACACTGAAGCTTTCTTT. Translating gives CASSLAGSVNTEAFF.

This clone was seen a few times. The sample holds other DNA sequences that translate to the same CDR3. The chain couples TRBV4-2 to TRBJ2-1, with D possibly TRBD2 on 5 matching bases. The CDR3 is 12 amino acids. Germline-derived CDR1 and CDR2 are LGHNA and YNFKEQ. V was pared by 1 base and J by 8 bases, with 6 bases between. CDR3 sequence (DNA): TGTGCCAGCAGCCAAGCGGGGTATGAGCAGTTCTTC. Protein product: CASSQAGYEQFF.

The chain combines TRBV14 with TRBJ2-3; D may be TRBD2 (5 bases). V was pared by 2 bases and J by 0 bases, with 18 bases between. CDR3 size: 18 residues. CDR1 is SGHDN, CDR2 FVKESK, per germline. CDR3: CASSQSEPLASSTDTQYF. CDR3 DNA sequence: TGTGCCAGCAGCCAATCTGAACCCCTAGCTTCTAGCACAGATACGCAGTATTTT.

This clone was seen a few times. The V call is TRBV7-9, the J call TRBJ2-1; the D is unclear. The CDR3 spans 16 residues. V was pared by 2 bases and J by 2 bases, with 13 bases between. The V gene's germline CDR1 is SEHNR and CDR2 FQNEAQ (reference sequence). CDR3 region: CASSLITRPPYNEQFF. CDR3 DNA sequence: TGTGCCAGCAGCTTAATCACGAGGCCTCCCTACAATGAGCAGTTCTTC.

The V gene is TRBV4-2, the J gene TRBJ2-7, with D possibly being TRBD1 (6 bases). V lost 2 bases, J lost 4 bases, and 15 bases lay in between. In germline, CDR1 is LGHNA, CDR2 YNFKEQ. The CDR3 extends over 15 amino acids. This CDR3 reads CASSQSPGQVYEQYF. CDR3 DNA: TGTGCCAGCAGCCAATCCCCGGGACAAGTGTACGAGCAGTACTTC.

About this clone: At the DNA level, this CDR3 is encoded by other sequences in the same sample as well. The chain is built from TRBV5-1 and TRBJ2-5; D unclear. V lost 0 bases to trimming and J lost 2 bases, with 5 bases between them. CDR3 length: 13 amino acids. Germline V gene sequence: CDR1 SGHRS, CDR2 YFSETQ. The CDR3 protein is CASSLGRQETQYF. The CDR3 bases are TGCGCCAGCAGCTTGGGCAGGCAAGAGACCCAGTACTTC.

This rearrangement joins TRBV7-3 to TRBJ2-7; D tentatively reads TRBD1 or TRBD2 (5 bases each). The V end was cut by 1 base, the J end by 3 bases, with 7 bases between. Germline CDR1 and CDR2: SGHTA and FQGTGA. The CDR3 consists of 13 residues. CDR3 coding DNA: TGTGCCAGCAGCTTAAATGGGGGCTACGAGCAGTACTTC. This gives the protein CASSLNGGYEQYF.

This clone was seen a handful of times. V usage is TRBV11-1 and J usage is TRBJ2-2; perhaps TRBD1 as D (6 bases). Between the trimmed V and J ends, which lost 2 bases and 0 bases, there was a span of 13 bases. The CDR3 totals 17 residues. The germline V gene encodes CDR1 SGHAT and CDR2 FQDESV (reference sequence). For the CDR3, the DNA is TGTGCCAGCAGCTTAAGTGTTGGGACATCGAACACCGGGGAGCTGTTTTTT. Residues: CASSLSVGTSNTGELFF.

CDR3 nucleotide sequence: TGTGCCAGCAGCTTCGGGGACAGGAACACTGAAGCTTTCTTT. Protein sequence: CASSFGDRNTEAFF. The rearrangement uses TRBV7-3 and TRBJ1-1, with 7 positions matching TRBD1. Germline CDR1 reads SGHTA; CDR2 reads FQGTGA. This CDR3 is 14 amino acids long. Trimming removed 3 bases from V and 1 base from J; junction bases left unmatched: 2.

With regard to this clone: At one end the junction does not follow the germline gene, possibly because of a read error. The V and J genes are TRBV7-7 and TRBJ2-1; D is perhaps TRBD1 (5 bases). Germline lookup yields CDR1 SSHAT and CDR2 FNYEAQ (reference sequence). There are 13 residues in the CDR3. In nucleotides, the CDR3 is TGTGCTAGCAGCTTAGGACAATATAATAAGCAGTTCTTC. Amino acids: CASSLGQYNKQFF.

The CDR3 region has the DNA TGTGCCAGCTCTCACGACAGTAACACTGAAGCTTTCTTT. This encodes CASSHDSNTEAFF. The genes are TRBV18 and TRBJ1-1; TRBD1 is a possible D gene (5 bases). Trimming pared 6 bases from V and 2 bases from J, leaving 10 bases between. This CDR3 comprises 13 residues. Germline CDR1 and CDR2: KGHSH and LQKENI.